This entry lists 20 T cell receptor beta chains sequenced from one sample in a study of sequential checkpoint blockade in melanoma. Treatment given: randomized to nivolumab then ipilimumab (arm A) or the reverse (arm B). Sequenced by immunoSEQ multiplex PCR; TCRdb stores in-frame clones only, minus some. This sample has more than 10,000 clones, with 75% to 80% found just once. The source was CD8+ T cells sorted from blood (inferred from file names), collected from a patient given nivolumab and ipilimumab in sequence. These receptors were collected from a human donor with melanoma.

The V and J genes are TRBV4-1 and TRBJ1-2; 8 bases fit TRBD1. This CDR3 is 16 amino acids long. With 4 bases clipped from V and 1 base from J, the junction kept 8 bases outside the gene matches. Germline-derived CDR1 and CDR2 are MGHRA and YSYEKL. Here the CDR3 DNA reads TGCGCCAGCAGCCCACCTCTCGGACAGGGTAACTATGGCTACACCTTC. Its protein is CASSPPLGQGNYGYTF.

This rearrangement joins TRBV6-5 to TRBJ2-5; TRBD2 matches 7 bases. From germline, CDR1 is MNHEY and CDR2 SVGAGI. Trimming took 4 bases from V and 2 from J; bases not matched to a gene: 10. This CDR3 spans 16 amino acids. CDR3 sequence reads: CASSSLEAGIQETQYF. The CDR3 DNA reads TGTGCCAGCAGTTCCCTGGAAGCGGGGATTCAAGAGACCCAGTACTTC.

This chain links TRBV19 with TRBJ2-7; 10 nucleotides agree with TRBD1. The CDR3 sequence is 15 residues long. V gave up 6 bases and J gave up 0 bases; unmatched junction bases: 5. Per the germline V gene, CDR1 is LNHDA and CDR2 is SQIVND (reference sequence). In DNA, the CDR3 is TGTGCCAGTAGCCCCGGGACAGGGGACTCCTACGAGCAGTACTTC. It yields the protein CASSPGTGDSYEQYF.

The V call is TRBV4-1, the J call TRBJ2-1; 15 bases map to TRBD2. The CDR3 has 17 residues. Per the germline V gene, CDR1 is MGHRA and CDR2 is YSYEKL. J was trimmed by 8 bases and V by 5 bases; bases with no gene match: 10. The CDR3 loop reads CASSYEWTSGGAYEQFF. CDR3 sequence (DNA): TGCGCCAGCAGCTATGAATGGACTAGCGGGGGGGCCTATGAGCAGTTCTTC.

V and J are TRBV14 and TRBJ1-2; the D gene is possibly TRBD1 (6 bases). From germline, CDR1 is SGHDN and CDR2 FVKESK. The ends were cut back, 4 bases at V and 4 bases at J, with 16 bases in the middle. CDR3 length equals 15 residues. This chain's CDR3 is CASSLVPGQLYGYTF. For the CDR3, the DNA is TGTGCCAGCAGCCTTGTCCCGGGACAACTCTATGGCTACACCTTC.

V and J are TRBV25-1 and TRBJ1-2; TRBD1 is a possible D gene (5 bases). V dropped 3 bases and J dropped 12 bases, with 14 bases sitting between them. Germline values: CDR1 MGHDK, CDR2 SYGVNS. The CDR3 extends over 12 amino acids. The CDR3 nucleotides are TGTGCCAGCAGTGATTACAGGTCGGGGGACACCTTC. Protein: CASSDYRSGDTF.

This clone is termed hyperexpanded (1% or more). Other DNA sequences in the sample encode the same CDR3. The rearrangement joins TRBV7-9 to TRBJ1-2; D is undetermined. The V and J ends lost 0 bases and 5 bases respectively, with 4 bases between them. Germline lookup yields CDR1 SEHNR and CDR2 FQNEAQ (reference sequence). This CDR3 is 12 amino acids long. The CDR3 here is CASSLAQYGYTF. The DNA for the CDR3 is TGTGCCAGCAGCTTAGCGCAGTATGGCTACACCTTC.

The chain joins TRBV4-3 to TRBJ2-7; 8 bases line up with TRBD2. There are 15 residues in the CDR3. The V segment lost 1 base and the J segment 0 bases; nucleotides outside the gene matches: 2. Germline CDR1 is LGHNA and CDR2 is YSLEER. In DNA form, the CDR3 reads TGCGCCAGCAGCCAAGTAGCGGGAAGCTCCTACGAGCAGTACTTC. As protein: CASSQVAGSSYEQYF.

The V and J genes are TRBV6-1 and TRBJ2-6; 10 bases align to TRBD2. Germline CDR1 is MNHNS and CDR2 is SASEGT. Trimming at V came to 4 bases and at J to 0 bases, leaving 0 bases not matched to a gene. The CDR3 runs 16 residues. Here the CDR3 DNA reads TGTGCCAGCAGTGGGACTAGCGGCTCTGGGGCCAACGTCCTGACTTTC. Translation gives CASSGTSGSGANVLTF.

As concerns this clone: A far larger clone is a single base away, which makes a read error likely. The sample holds other DNA sequences that translate to the same CDR3. The chain is built from TRBV29-1 and TRBJ2-2, with 8 bases fitting TRBD1. Germline V gene lookup returns CDR1 SQVTM and CDR2 ANQGSEA. The CDR3 totals 15 residues. The CDR3, as DNA: TGCAGTGTTGAAGACCCGGACAGGGCGGCCGGGGAGCTGTTTTTT. Translated, it gives CSVEDPDRAAGELFF.

The V gene is TRBV5-6, the J gene TRBJ2-7; D might be TRBD1 (5 bases). The ends were cut back, 4 bases at V and 0 bases at J, with 14 bases in the middle. Per germline, CDR1 SGHDT and CDR2 YYEEEE. The CDR3 runs to 15 residues. The CDR3 loop reads CASSIWTLPSYEQYF. Written as DNA, the CDR3 is TGTGCCAGCAGCATATGGACACTTCCCTCCTACGAGCAGTACTTC.

This chain links TRBV9 with TRBJ2-2; 9 bases agree with TRBD1. The trim removed 2 bases at V and 0 bases at J, leaving 2 bases unmatched. Germline CDR1 is SGDLS and CDR2 is YYNGEE. This CDR3 spans 16 amino acids. The CDR3 sequence is CASSVTGGANTGELFF. The CDR3 bases are TGTGCCAGCAGCGTTACAGGGGGCGCGAACACCGGGGAGCTGTTTTTT.

Judged by abundance, this clone is hyperexpanded. Other DNA sequences within the sample encode an identical CDR3. The J gene is TRBJ2-2, the V gene TRBV29-1; 8 bases are a match to TRBD1. The junction had 6 bases not matched to a gene; V was cut back by 0 bases and J by 6 bases. Germline loops: CDR1 SQVTM, CDR2 ANQGSEA. The length of the CDR3 is 15 residues. Here the CDR3 reads CSVEDPDRAAGELFF. The CDR3, as DNA: TGCAGCGTTGAAGACCCGGACAGGGCGGCCGGGGAGCTGTTTTTT.

The CDR3 here is CASSLRGGSSGYTF. The DNA for the CDR3 is TGTGCCAGCAGTTTAAGGGGGGGGAGCAGTGGCTACACCTTC. The rearrangement joins TRBV27 to TRBJ1-2; D perhaps matches TRBD1 (6 bases). V lost 2 bases and J 7 bases, leaving 14 bases between the germline ends. Per the germline V gene, CDR1 is MNHEY and CDR2 is SMNVEV (reference sequence). CDR3 length: 14 amino acids.

This clone was seen a single time. The chain uses TRBV28 and TRBJ2-1; no definite D call. The CDR3 totals 15 residues. CDR1 is MDHEN, CDR2 SYDVKM, per germline. V was cut by 8 bases and J by 0 bases, with 14 bases left in between. The DNA for the CDR3 is TGTGCCAGCCGATTGCCCGGTGACTCCTACAATGAGCAGTTCTTC. Translated, it gives CASRLPGDSYNEQFF.

The V gene is TRBV4-3, the J gene TRBJ2-1; 9 bases are shared with TRBD1. After removal of 0 bases from V and 6 bases from J, the junction contained 12 bases not matched to a gene. CDR3 size: 18 residues. CDR1 is LGHNA, CDR2 YSLEER, per germline. In DNA form, the CDR3 reads TGCGCCAGCAGCCAAGATGGCGGGGGACAGGGTCCTTTCAATGAGCAGTTCTTC. Amino acid sequence: CASSQDGGGQGPFNEQFF.

The genes are TRBV9 and TRBJ2-5; the match to TRBD2 covers 9 bases. This CDR3 contains 18 residues. Germline values: CDR1 SGDLS, CDR2 YYNGEE. Trimming removed 7 bases from V and 5 bases from J; junction bases left unmatched: 21. CDR3 residues: CASGNFGAYGGRGETQYF. CDR3 bases: TGTGCCAGCGGTAACTTCGGGGCATATGGCGGGAGGGGTGAGACCCAGTACTTC.

The rearrangement links TRBV4-1 to TRBJ1-5; 7 nucleotides agree with TRBD1. This CDR3 spans 17 amino acids. The trim removed 0 bases at V and 2 bases at J, leaving 7 bases unmatched. Germline V gives CDR1 MGHRA, CDR2 YSYEKL. The CDR3, as DNA: TGCGCCAGCAGCCAAGATCAGGCAGGGGGTGGCAATCAGCCCCAGCATTTT. Translation gives CASSQDQAGGGNQPQHF.

This clone was counted once. The V call is TRBV27, the J call TRBJ2-1; 11 bases line up with TRBD2. With V trimmed by 3 bases and J by 6 bases, 4 bases remained unmatched. Germline V lookup: CDR1 MNHEY, CDR2 SMNVEV (reference sequence). This CDR3 has 15 amino acids. CDR3 coding DNA: TGTGCCAGCAGTTTCCGACTAGCGGGGATCAATGAGCAGTTCTTC. This sequence encodes CASSFRLAGINEQFF.

On this clone itself: A much larger clone differs by one base, so this may be a read error. The gene calls are TRBV7-7 and TRBJ1-2; 8 nucleotides agree with TRBD1. CDR1 is SSHAT and CDR2 is FNYEAQ in the germline V gene (reference sequence). The V segment lost 3 bases and the J segment 0 bases; nucleotides outside the gene matches: 6. The length of the CDR3 is 16 residues. The CDR3 is CASSLAGGYPNYGYTF. The CDR3 region has the DNA TGTGCCAGCAGCTTGGCAGGGGGCTATCCTAACTATGGCTACACCTTC. Using reference TRBV7-7 and TRBJ1-2 for the parts outside the CDR3, the full variable domain is GAGVSQSPRYKVTKRGQDVTLRCDPISSHATLYWYQQALGQGPEFLTYFNYEAQPDKSGLPSDRFSAERPEGSISTLTIQRTEQRDSAMYRCASSLAGGYPNYGYTFGSGTRLTVV.